This TCR beta chain was captured in a study of regulatory T cells in long-lasting Graves disease. For the study at large: Those Graves' patients who were newly diagnosed had been on antithyroid drugs under 3 months.

In building TCR beta libraries, iRepertoire HTBI primers were used together with Arm-PCR of CDR3 regions. The authors' processing: In the combined samples, approximately 62 TRBV and 14 TRBJ segments were identified. Using its own MiXCR run on the multiplex PCR reads, TCRdb lists one record per CDR3 protein. The V and J calls were determined by TCRdb, not by the authors. The sample includes about 470,000 distinct CDR3 sequences, 15% of them seen just once. Trimming removed 4 bases from V and 3 bases from J; junction bases left unmatched: 3. The length of the CDR3 is 14 residues. This clonotype was picked up many times. Time point defined: newly diagnosed GD, antithyroid drugs for less than 3 months. Making the TCR library involved RNA that had been extracted from PBMCs. These data also formed part of another study, on T cells in Graves' hyperthyroidism and ophthalmopathy. That study reports: Separating ophthalmopathy from stable hyperthyroidism was achieved by a 13 V-J model.

Material: peripheral blood mononuclear cells (PBMCs), obtained at new diagnosis, from a patient treated with antithyroid drugs. The chain is built from TRBV12-3 or TRBV12-4 and TRBJ2-7; TRBD2 agrees at 10 bases. The TCR was taken from a woman younger than 45 with Graves disease. CDR3 sequence (DNA): TGTGCCAGCAGTTCCCGGACTAGCGGCTACGAGCAGTACTTC. Translated: CASSSRTSGYEQYF.